These T cell receptor beta chains were read from a single sample in a study of blood T cell repertoires in COVID-19. The repertoire was sequenced with immunoSEQ multiplex PCR; TCRdb's copy has only in-frame clones and lacks some. The table has about 190,000 clones, 65% to 80% seen once. The sequenced sample was peripheral blood. The receptors stem from a woman in her fifties or sixties with acute or convalescent COVID-19. Both conserved end residues are part of each CDR3. A D gene is named only where the DNA matches it firmly. Clone size appears in some rows only: once, few, many, or a class for an expanded clone.

14	TRBV9	TRBJ2-7	TRBD2	.	TGTGCCAGCAGCGCCGGGACTAGCGTTCACGAGCAGTACTTC	CASSAGTSVHEQYF
18	TRBV14	TRBJ2-3	.	.	TGTGCCAGCAGCCAAGATGGAGTAGCGGCAGGCTCGGCGGATACGCAGTATTTT	CASSQDGVAAGSADTQYF
15	TRBV15	TRBJ2-7	TRBD2	once	TGTGCCACCAGCAGAGCAGCTAGCGGTACCTACGAGCAGTACTTC	CATSRAASGTYEQYF
14	TRBV24-1	TRBJ2-3	.	.	TGTGCCACCAGTGATCAGGGTAGCACAGATACGCAGTATTTT	CATSDQGSTDTQYF
14	TRBV30	TRBJ2-2	TRBD1	.	TGTGCCTGGCTGGGACAGGCGAACACCGGGGAGCTGTTTTTT	CAWLGQANTGELFF
17	TRBV28	TRBJ2-1	TRBD2	.	TGTGCCAGCAGTTTCCCCAGCGGGAGGGACTCCTACAATGAGCAGTTCTTC	CASSFPSGRDSYNEQFF
14	TRBV6-6	TRBJ1-5	.	.	TGTGCCAGCAGAGAGGGTGGGAACAATCAGCCCCAGCATTTT	CASREGGNNQPQHF
15	TRBV4-1	TRBJ1-1	TRBD1	.	TGCGCCAGCAGCCCTTTGGGACAGGGCTACACTGAAGCTTTCTTT	CASSPLGQGYTEAFF
13	TRBV28	TRBJ2-3	.	.	TGTGCCAGCAGGGGCGCTAGCACAGATACGCAGTATTTT	CASRGASTDTQYF
13	TRBV28	TRBJ2-7	.	few	TGTGCCAGCAGTTTAAGGCAGGGCTGGGAGCAGTACTTC	CASSLRQGWEQYF
15	TRBV27	TRBJ1-5	.	few	TGTGCCAGCAGTTCCCCCGACAGTCACAATCAGCCCCAGCATTTT	CASSSPDSHNQPQHF
13	TRBV28	TRBJ2-7	.	.	TGTGCCAGCAGGTCGGGGACTTCCTACGAGCAGTACTTC	CASRSGTSYEQYF
12	TRBV5-1	TRBJ1-2	TRBD1	.	TGCGCCAGCAGCTGGGACAGGGGTGGCTACACCTTC	CASSWDRGGYTF
14	TRBV28	TRBJ2-1	TRBD2	.	TGTGCCAGCAGTCCATCAAGCGGGAACAATGAGCAGTTCTTC	CASSPSSGNNEQFF
16	TRBV12-5	TRBJ1-1	TRBD1	.	TGTGCTAGTGGTTTCGGTACCGACAGGGCGGAGACTGAAGCTTTCTTT	CASGFGTDRAETEAFF
15	TRBV5-5	TRBJ2-7	TRBD1	.	TGTGCCAGCAGCTCGAGCCGGGACAGGGGAAACGAGCAGTACTTC	CASSSSRDRGNEQYF
14	TRBV6-5	TRBJ2-5	.	.	TGTGCCAGCAGCCCCGGGACAATGGGAGAGACCCAGTACTTC	CASSPGTMGETQYF
14	TRBV19	TRBJ2-7	.	once	TGTGCCAGTAGTATAGGACGAGGGTCCTACGAGCAGTACTTC	CASSIGRGSYEQYF
14	TRBV3-1/TRBV3-2	TRBJ1-6	TRBD1	.	TGTGCCAGCACCCCGACAGGGGATAATTCACCCCTCCACTTT	CASTPTGDNSPLHF
14	TRBV5-1	TRBJ1-5	TRBD1	.	TGCGCCAGCAGTCTGACAGGGGACGGCCCGCCCCAGCATTTT	CASSLTGDGPPQHF
13	TRBV6-5	TRBJ1-1	TRBD1	few	TGTGCCAGCAGTTTACAGGGGGCCACTGAAGCTTTCTTT	CASSLQGATEAFF